This T cell receptor beta chain is from a study of siplizumab effects on memory and regulatory T cells. Regarding the study as a whole: Roughly 80-96% of proliferating clones (CD4+ or CD8+) could not be assigned a naive or memory phenotype.

TEMRA, effector memory, memory and naive subsets, all unstimulated, were sequenced in a few donor pairs. The germline CDR1 and CDR2 sequences are MNHNY and SVGAGI (reference sequence). This CDR3 region has 13 residues. The V segment lost 7 bases and the J segment 6 bases; nucleotides outside the gene matches: 6. Note on this clone: Antigen unknown.

Each sample yielded around 9.4 x 10^4 assayed TCR templates. Assay used: immunoSEQ multiplex PCR; TCRdb lists only in-frame clones, some missing. The table includes 50,000 to 75,000 clones, 65% to 80% detected once. This clonotype was sampled from a human donor in good health. The rearrangement joins TRBV6-6 to TRBJ2-7; 10 bases align to TRBD1. Sample: memory CD4+ T cells sorted from blood. CDR3: CASIRTGGFEQYF. CDR3 bases: TGTGCCAGCATAAGGACAGGGGGGTTCGAGCAGTACTTC.